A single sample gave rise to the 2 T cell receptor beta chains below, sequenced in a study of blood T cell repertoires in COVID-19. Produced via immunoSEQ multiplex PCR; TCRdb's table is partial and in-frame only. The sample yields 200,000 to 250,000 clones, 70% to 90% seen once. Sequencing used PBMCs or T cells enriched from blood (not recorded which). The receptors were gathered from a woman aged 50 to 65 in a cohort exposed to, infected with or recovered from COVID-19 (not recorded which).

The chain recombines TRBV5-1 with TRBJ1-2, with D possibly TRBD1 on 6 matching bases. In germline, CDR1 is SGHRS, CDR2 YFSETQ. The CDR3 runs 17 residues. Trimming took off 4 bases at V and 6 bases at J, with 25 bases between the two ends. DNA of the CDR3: TGCGCCAGCAGCCCAGCCGAGGGGGGGCCCTCGGCGGATGGCTACACCTTC. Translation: CASSPAEGGPSADGYTF.

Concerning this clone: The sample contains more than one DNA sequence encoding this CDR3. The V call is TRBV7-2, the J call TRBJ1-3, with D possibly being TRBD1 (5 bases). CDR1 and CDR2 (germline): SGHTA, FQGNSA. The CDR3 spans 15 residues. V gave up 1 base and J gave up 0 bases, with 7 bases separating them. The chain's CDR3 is CASSLDRGSGNTIYF. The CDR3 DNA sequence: TGTGCCAGCAGCTTAGATAGGGGCTCTGGAAACACCATATATTTT.